Described below is a single T cell receptor (beta chain) sequence and its context. The data derive from a study of cytomegalovirus exposure and HLA in healthy donors. Method: immunoSEQ multiplex PCR; TCRdb's copy keeps in-frame clones and lacks some. This table holds about 150,000 clones, 85% to 95% found once. V was pared by 2 bases and J by 5 bases, with 12 bases between. From germline, CDR1 is SGHTA and CDR2 FQGNSA. The CDR3 runs 15 residues. The genes are TRBV7-2 and TRBJ2-2, with D tentatively TRBD2 (6 bases). The material sequenced was PBMCs. This TCR was sampled from a man aged 18 to 29 in good health and CMV-seropositive. The DNA of the CDR3 is TGTGCCAGCAGCTTATACGGCGGGATTACCGGGGAGCTGTTTTTT. Translated: CASSLYGGITGELFF.